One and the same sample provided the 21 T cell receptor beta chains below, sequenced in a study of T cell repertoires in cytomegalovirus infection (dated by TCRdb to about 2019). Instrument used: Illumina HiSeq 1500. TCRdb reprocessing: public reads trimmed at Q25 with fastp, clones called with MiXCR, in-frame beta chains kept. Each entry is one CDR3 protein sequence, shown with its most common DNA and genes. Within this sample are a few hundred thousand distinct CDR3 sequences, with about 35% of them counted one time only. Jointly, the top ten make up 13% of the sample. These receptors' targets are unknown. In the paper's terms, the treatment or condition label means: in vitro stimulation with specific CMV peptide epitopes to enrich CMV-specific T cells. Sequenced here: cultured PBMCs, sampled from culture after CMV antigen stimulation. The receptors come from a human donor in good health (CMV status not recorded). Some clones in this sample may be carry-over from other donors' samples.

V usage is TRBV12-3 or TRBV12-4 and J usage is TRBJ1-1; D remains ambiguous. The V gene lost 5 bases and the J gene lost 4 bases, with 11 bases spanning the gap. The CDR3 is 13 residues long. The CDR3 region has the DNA TGTGCCAGCAGTCCCGACATCCTCACTGAAGCTTTCTTT. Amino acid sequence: CASSPDILTEAFF.

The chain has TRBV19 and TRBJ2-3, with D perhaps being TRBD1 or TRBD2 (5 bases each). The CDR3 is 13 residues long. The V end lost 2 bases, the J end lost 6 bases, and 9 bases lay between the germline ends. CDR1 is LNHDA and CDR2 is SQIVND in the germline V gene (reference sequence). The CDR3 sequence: CASSIRDPDTQYF. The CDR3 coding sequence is TGTGCCAGTAGTATACGGGACCCGGATACGCAGTATTTT.

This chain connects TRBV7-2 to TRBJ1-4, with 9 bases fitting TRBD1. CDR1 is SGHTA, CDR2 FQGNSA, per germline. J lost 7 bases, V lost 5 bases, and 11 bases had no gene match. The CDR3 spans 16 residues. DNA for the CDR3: TGTGCCAGCAGCGTGGGACAGGGTGTCCTCGGTGAAAAACTGTTTTTT. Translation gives CASSVGQGVLGEKLFF. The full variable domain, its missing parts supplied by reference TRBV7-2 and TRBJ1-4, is GAGVSQSPSNKVTEKGKDVELRCDPISGHTALYWYRQSLGQGLEFLIYFQGNSAPDKSGLPSDRFSAERTGGSVSTLTIQRTQQEDSAVYLCASSVGQGVLGEKLFFGSGTQLSVL.

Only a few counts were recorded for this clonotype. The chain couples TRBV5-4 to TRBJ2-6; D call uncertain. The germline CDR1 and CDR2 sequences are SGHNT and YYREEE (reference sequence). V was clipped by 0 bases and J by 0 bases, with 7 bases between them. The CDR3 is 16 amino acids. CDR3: CASSLDPDSGANVLTF. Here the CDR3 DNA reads TGTGCCAGCAGCTTGGACCCGGACTCTGGGGCCAACGTCCTGACTTTC.

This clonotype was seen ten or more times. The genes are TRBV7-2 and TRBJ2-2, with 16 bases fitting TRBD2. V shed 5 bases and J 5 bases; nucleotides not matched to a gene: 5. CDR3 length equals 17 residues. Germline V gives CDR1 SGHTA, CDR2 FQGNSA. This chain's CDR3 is CASSEGLAGGKTGELFF. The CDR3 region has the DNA TGTGCCAGCAGCGAGGGACTAGCGGGAGGGAAAACCGGGGAGCTGTTTTTT.

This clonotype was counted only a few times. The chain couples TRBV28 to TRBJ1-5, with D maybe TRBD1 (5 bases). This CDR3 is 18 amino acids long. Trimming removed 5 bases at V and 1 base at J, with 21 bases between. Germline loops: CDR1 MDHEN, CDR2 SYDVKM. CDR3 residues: CASSLPAWGYWSNQPQHF. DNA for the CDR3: TGTGCCAGCAGTCTACCGGCTTGGGGGTACTGGAGCAATCAGCCCCAGCATTTT.

The DNA of the CDR3 is TGTGCCAGCAGGGATGGGACAGGGAGTCTTCGAGCTTTCTTT. It translates to CASRDGTGSLRAFF. The chain carries TRBV6-5 and TRBJ1-1, with TRBD1 matching over 9 bases. V gave up 6 bases and J gave up 10 bases; unmatched junction bases: 12. CDR1 is MNHEY, CDR2 SVGAGI, per germline. CDR3 length: 14 amino acids.

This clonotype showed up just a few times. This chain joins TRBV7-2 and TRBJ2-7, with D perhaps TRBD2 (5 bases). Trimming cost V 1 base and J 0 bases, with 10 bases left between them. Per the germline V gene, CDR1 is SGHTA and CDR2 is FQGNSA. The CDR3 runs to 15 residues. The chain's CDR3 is CASSLEADSSYEQYF. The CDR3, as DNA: TGTGCCAGCAGCTTAGAAGCGGATAGCTCCTACGAGCAGTACTTC.

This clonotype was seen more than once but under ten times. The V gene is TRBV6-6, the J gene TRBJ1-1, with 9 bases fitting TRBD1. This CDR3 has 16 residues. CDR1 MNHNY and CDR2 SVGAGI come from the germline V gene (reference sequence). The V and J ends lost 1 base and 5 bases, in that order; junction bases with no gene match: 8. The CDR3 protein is CASSYYHDRGRTEAFF. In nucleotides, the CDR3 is TGTGCCAGCAGTTACTACCACGACAGGGGGAGGACTGAAGCTTTCTTT.

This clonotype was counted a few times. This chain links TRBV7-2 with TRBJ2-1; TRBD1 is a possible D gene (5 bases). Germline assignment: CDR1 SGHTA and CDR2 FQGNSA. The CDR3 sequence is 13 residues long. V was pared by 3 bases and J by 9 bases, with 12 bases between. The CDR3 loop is CASSLGLETEQFF. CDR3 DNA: TGTGCCAGCAGCTTGGGGCTAGAGACTGAGCAGTTCTTC.

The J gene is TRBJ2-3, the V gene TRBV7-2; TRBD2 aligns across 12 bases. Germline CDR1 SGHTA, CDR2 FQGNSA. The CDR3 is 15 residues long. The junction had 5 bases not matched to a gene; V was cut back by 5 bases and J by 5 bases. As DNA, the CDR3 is TGTGCCAGCAGCGCACTAGCGGGAGGCGGAGATACGCAGTATTTT. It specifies CASSALAGGGDTQYF. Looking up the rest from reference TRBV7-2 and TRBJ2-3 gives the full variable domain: GAGVSQSPSNKVTEKGKDVELRCDPISGHTALYWYRQSLGQGLEFLIYFQGNSAPDKSGLPSDRFSAERTGGSVSTLTIQRTQQEDSAVYLCASSALAGGGDTQYFGPGTRLTVL.

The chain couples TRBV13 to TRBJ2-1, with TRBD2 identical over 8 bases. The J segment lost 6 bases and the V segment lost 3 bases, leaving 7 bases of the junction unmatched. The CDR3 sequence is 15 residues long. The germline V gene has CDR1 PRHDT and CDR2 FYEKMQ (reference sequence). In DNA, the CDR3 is TGTGCCAGCAGCTTTGGGGGACTAGAGGGCAATGAGCAGTTCTTC. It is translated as CASSFGGLEGNEQFF.

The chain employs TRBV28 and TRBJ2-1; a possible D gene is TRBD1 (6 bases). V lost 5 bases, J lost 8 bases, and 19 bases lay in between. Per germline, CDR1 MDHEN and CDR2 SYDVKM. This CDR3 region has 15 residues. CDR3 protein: CASSRPSKQGDEQFF. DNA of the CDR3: TGTGCCAGCAGTCGCCCCTCAAAACAGGGCGATGAGCAGTTCTTC.

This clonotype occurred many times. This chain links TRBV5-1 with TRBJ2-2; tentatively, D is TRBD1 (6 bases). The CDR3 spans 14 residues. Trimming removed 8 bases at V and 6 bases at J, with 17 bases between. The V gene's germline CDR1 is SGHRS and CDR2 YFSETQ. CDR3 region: CASKEGELAGELFF. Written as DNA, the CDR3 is TGCGCCAGTAAAGAGGGGGAGCTGGCCGGGGAGCTGTTTTTT.

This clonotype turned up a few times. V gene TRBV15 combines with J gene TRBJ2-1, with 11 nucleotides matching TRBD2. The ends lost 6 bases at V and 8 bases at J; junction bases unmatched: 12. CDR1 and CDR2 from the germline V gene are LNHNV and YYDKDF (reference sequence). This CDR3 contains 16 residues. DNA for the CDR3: TGTGCCACCAGTCGGAGAATAGCGGGAGGGCCTGATGAGCAGTTCTTC. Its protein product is CATSRRIAGGPDEQFF.

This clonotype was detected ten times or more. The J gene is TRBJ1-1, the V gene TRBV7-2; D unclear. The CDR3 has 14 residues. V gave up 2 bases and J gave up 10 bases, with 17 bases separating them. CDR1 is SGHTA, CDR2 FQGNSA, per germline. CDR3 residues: CASSLNSGTVGAFF. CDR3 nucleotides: TGTGCCAGCAGCTTAAACAGTGGAACTGTGGGAGCTTTCTTT. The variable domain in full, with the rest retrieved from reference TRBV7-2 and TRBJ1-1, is GAGVSQSPSNKVTEKGKDVELRCDPISGHTALYWYRQSLGQGLEFLIYFQGNSAPDKSGLPSDRFSAERTGGSVSTLTIQRTQQEDSAVYLCASSLNSGTVGAFFGQGTRLTVV.

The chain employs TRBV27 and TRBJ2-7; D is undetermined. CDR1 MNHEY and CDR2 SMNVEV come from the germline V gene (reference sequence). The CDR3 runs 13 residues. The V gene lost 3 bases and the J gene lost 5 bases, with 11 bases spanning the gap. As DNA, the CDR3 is TGTGCCAGCAGTTTCAGAATGGCCCACGAGCAGTACGTC. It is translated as CASSFRMAHEQYV.

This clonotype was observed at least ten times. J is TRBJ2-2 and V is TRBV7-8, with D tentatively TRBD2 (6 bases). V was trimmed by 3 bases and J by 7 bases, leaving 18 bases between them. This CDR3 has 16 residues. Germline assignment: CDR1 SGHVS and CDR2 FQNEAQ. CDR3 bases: TGTGCCAGCAGCTTCACGGGAGTCGGTGGTATCGGGGAGCTGTTTTTT. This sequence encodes CASSFTGVGGIGELFF.

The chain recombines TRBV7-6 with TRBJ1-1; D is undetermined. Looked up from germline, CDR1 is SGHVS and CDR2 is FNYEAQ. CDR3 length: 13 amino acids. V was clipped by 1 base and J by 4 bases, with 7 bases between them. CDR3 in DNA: TGTGCCAGCAGCTTAGGACAATTCACTGAAGCTTTCTTT. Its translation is CASSLGQFTEAFF.

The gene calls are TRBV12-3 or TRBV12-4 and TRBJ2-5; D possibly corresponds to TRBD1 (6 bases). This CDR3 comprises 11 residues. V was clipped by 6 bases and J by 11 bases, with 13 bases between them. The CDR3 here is CASRETGTQYF. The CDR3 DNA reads TGTGCCAGCAGGGAGACAGGAACTCAGTACTTC.

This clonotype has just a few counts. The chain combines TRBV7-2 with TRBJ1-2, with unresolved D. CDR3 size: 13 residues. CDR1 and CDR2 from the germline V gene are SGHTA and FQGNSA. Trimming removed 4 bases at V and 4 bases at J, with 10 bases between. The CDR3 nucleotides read TGTGCCAGCAGCTCGTCCCCGAGCTATGGCTACACCTTC. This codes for CASSSSPSYGYTF.